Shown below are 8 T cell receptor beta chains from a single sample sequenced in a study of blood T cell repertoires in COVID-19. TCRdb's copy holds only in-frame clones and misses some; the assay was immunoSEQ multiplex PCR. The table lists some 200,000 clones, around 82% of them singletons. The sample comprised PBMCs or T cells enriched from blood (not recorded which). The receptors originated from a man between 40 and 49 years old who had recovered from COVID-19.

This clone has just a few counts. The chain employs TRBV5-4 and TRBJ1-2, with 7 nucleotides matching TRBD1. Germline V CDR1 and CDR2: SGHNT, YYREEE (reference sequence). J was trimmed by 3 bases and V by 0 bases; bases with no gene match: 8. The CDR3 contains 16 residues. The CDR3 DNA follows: TGTGCCAGCAGCTTGGACCAGGGGGTTATATACTATGGCTACACCTTC. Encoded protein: CASSLDQGVIYYGYTF.

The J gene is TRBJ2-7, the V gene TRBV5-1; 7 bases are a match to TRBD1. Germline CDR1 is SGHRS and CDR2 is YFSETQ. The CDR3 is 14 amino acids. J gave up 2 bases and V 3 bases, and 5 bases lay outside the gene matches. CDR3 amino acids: CASSSRQGAYEQYF. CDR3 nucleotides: TGCGCCAGCAGCTCCCGACAGGGCGCCTACGAGCAGTACTTC.

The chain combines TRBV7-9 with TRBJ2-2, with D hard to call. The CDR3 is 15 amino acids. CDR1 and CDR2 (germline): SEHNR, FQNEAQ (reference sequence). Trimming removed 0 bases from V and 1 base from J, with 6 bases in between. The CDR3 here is CASSLATGNTGELFF. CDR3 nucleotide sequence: TGTGCCAGCAGCTTAGCAACGGGGAACACCGGGGAGCTGTTTTTT.

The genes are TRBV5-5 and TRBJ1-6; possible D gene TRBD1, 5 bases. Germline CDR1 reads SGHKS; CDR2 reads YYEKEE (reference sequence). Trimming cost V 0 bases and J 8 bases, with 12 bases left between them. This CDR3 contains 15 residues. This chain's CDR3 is CASSLETVRDSPLHF. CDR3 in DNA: TGTGCCAGCAGCTTGGAGACAGTTCGGGATTCACCCCTCCACTTT.

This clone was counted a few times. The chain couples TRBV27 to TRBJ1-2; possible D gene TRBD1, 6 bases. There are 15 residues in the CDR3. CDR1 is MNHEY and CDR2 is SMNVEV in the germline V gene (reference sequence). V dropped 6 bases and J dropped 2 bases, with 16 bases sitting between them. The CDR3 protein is CASSMGASQNYGYTF. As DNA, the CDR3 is TGTGCCAGCAGCATGGGGGCATCTCAAAACTATGGCTACACCTTC.

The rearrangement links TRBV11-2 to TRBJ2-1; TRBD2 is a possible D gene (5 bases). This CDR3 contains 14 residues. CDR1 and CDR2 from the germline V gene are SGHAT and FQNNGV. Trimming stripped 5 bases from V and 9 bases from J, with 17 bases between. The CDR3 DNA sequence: TGTGCCAGCAGCGCCCTAGCTACGGGCAGTGAGCAGTTCTTC. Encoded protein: CASSALATGSEQFF.

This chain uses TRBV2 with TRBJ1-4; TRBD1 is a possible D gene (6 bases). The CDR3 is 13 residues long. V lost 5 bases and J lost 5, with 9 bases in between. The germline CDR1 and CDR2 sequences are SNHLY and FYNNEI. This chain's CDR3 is CASSYQGNEKLFF. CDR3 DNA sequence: TGTGCCAGCAGTTACCAGGGGAATGAAAAACTGTTTTTT.

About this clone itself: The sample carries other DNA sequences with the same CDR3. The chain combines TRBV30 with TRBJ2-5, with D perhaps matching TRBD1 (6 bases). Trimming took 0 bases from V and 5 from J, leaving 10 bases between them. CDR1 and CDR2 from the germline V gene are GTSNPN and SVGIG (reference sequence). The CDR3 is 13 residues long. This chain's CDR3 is CAWSVQGQETQYF. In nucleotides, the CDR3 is TGTGCCTGGAGTGTACAGGGCCAGGAGACCCAGTACTTC.